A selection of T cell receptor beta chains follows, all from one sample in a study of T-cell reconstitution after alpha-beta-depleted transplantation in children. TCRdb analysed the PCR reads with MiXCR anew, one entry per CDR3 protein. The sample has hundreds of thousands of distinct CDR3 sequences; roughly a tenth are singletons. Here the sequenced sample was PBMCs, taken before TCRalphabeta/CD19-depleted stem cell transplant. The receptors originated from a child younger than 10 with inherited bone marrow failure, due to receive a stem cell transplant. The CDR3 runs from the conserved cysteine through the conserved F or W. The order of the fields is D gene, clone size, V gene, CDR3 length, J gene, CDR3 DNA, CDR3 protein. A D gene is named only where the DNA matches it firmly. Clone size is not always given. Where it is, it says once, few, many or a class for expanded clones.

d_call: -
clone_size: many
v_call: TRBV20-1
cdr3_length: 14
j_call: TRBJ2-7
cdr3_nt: TGCAGTGCTAGAGATCAGACAGCTTTCTACGAGCAGTACTTC
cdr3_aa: CSARDQTAFYEQYF

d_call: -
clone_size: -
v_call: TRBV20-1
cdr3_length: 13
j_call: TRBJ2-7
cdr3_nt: TGCAGTGCTGCGTTGGATAGAACTTACGAGCAGTACTTC
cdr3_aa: CSAALDRTYEQYF

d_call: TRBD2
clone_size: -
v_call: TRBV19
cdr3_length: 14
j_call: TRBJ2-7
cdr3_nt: TGTGCCAGTAGTAGGCTAGCGGGAGACTCCGAGCAGTACTTC
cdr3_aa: CASSRLAGDSEQYF

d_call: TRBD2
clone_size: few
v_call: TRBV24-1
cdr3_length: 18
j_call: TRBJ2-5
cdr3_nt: TGTGCCACCAGTCCAACGGATGGGCTAGCGGGGGTCCAAGAGACCCAGTACTTC
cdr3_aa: CATSPTDGLAGVQETQYF

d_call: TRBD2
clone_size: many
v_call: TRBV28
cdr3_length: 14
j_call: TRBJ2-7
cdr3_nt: TGTGCCAGCAGTTTGTCCAGCGGGATCTACGAGCAGTACTTC
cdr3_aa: CASSLSSGIYEQYF

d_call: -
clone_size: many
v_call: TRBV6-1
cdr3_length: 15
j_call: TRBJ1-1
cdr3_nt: TGTGCCAGCCCCCCCTGGGGGAGCCCGAACACTGAAGCTTTCTTT
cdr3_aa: CASPPWGSPNTEAFF

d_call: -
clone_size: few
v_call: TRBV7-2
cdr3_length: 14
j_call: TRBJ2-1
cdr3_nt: TGTGCCAGCAGCTTTGTCCCACTTGAACATGAGCAGTTCTTC
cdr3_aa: CASSFVPLEHEQFF

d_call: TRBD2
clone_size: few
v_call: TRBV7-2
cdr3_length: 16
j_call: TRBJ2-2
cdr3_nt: TGTGCCAGCAGCTTAGCACTAGCGGGACTCACCGGGGAGCTGTTTTTT
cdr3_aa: CASSLALAGLTGELFF

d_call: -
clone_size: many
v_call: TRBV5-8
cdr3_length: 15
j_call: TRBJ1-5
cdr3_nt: TGTGCCAGCAGCCCCTTCAGATATAGCAATCAGCCCCAGCATTTT
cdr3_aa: CASSPFRYSNQPQHF

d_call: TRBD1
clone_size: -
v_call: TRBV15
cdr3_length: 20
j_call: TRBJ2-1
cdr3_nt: TGTGCCACCAGCAGAGATTGGGACAGGGGGTCCGGGACAACCTACAATGAGCAGTTCTTC
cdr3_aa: CATSRDWDRGSGTTYNEQFF

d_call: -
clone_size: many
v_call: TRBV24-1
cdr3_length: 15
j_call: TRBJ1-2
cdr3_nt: TGTGCCACCCTCCCGGGCAATCCATCCAACTATGGCTACACCTTC
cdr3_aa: CATLPGNPSNYGYTF

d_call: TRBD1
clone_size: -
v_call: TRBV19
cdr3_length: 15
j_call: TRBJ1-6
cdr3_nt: TGTGCCAGTAGTACCATATGGGACAGGAATTCACCCCTCCACTTT
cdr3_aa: CASSTIWDRNSPLHF

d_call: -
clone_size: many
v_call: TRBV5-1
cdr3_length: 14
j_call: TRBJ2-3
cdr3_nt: TGCGCCAGCAGCTTGGGACTCAAAGGCGATACGCAGTATTTT
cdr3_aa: CASSLGLKGDTQYF

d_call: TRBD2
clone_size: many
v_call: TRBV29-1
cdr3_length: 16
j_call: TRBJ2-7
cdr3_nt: TGCAGCGTTGAAGGGACTAGCGGGAGGGCCGCCTACGAGCAGTACTTC
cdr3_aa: CSVEGTSGRAAYEQYF

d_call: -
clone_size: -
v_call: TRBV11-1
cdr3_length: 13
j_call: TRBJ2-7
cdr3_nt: TGTGCCAGCAGCCCGGTGGTTCTCTACGAGCAGTACTTC
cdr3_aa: CASSPVVLYEQYF

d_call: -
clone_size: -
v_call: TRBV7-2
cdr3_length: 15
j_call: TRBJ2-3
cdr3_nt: TGTGCCAGCAGCTTAGAAGGGGGAGCCGGAGATACGCAGTATTTT
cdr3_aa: CASSLEGGAGDTQYF

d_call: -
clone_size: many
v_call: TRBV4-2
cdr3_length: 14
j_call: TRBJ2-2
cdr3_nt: TGTGCCAGCAGCCAAGATAAAGTATACGGGGAGCTGTTTTTT
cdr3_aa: CASSQDKVYGELFF

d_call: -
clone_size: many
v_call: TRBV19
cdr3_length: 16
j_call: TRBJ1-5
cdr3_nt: TGTGCCAGTAGTAAGAGGACACTGGGGGGTAATCAGCCCCAGCATTTT
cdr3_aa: CASSKRTLGGNQPQHF

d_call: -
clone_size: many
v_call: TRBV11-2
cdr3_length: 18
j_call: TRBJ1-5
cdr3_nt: TGTGCCAGCAGCTTAGATCAAAGGACAGCTCACTTTAATCAGCCCCAGCATTTT
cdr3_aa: CASSLDQRTAHFNQPQHF

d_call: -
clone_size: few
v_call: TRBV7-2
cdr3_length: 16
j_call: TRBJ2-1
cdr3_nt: TGTGCCAGCAGCTTAGCGCTAGGGGACACTTACAATGAGCAGTTCTTC
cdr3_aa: CASSLALGDTYNEQFF

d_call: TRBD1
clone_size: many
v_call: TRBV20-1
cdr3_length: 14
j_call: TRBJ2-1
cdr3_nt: TGCAGTGCTCCCCCAGGACAGGGGATCAATGAGCAGTTCTTC
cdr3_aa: CSAPPGQGINEQFF

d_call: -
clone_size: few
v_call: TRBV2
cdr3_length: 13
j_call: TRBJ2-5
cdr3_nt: TGTGCCAGCCACCGGGATTACCAAGAGACCCAGTACTTC
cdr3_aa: CASHRDYQETQYF

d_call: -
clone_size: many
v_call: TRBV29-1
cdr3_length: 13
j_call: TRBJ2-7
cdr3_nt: TGCAGCGTTGGAAACCCTAAGGCCTACGAGCAGTACTTC
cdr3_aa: CSVGNPKAYEQYF

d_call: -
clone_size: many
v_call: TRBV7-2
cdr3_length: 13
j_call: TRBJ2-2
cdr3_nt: TGTGCCAGTAGTAGGGGAGGCACCGGGGAGCTGTTTTTT
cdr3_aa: CASSRGGTGELFF

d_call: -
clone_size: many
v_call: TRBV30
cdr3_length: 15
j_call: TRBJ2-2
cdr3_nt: TGTGCCTGCCCTCGTACGGGCAGGAACACCGGGGAGCTGTTTTTT
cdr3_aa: CACPRTGRNTGELFF

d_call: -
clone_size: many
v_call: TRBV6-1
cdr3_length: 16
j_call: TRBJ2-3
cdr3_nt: TGTGCCAGCAGTCGACAGCGTATGGCTAGCACAGATACGCAGTATTTT
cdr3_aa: CASSRQRMASTDTQYF

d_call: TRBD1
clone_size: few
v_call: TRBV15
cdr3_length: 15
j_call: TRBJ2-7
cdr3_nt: TGTGCCACCAGCAGGATCTCCGGACAGGGCCACGAGCAGTACTTC
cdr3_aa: CATSRISGQGHEQYF

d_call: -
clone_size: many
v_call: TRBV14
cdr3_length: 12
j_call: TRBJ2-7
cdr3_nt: TGTGCCAGCAGCCAAGTGTGGTACGAGCAGTACTTC
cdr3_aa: CASSQVWYEQYF

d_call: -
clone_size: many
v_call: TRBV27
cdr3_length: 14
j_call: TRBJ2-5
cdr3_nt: TGTGCCAGCAGTTTACAGGGATCCCAAGAGACCCAGTACTTC
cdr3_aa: CASSLQGSQETQYF

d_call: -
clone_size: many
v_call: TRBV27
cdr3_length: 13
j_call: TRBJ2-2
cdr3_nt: TGTGCCAGCAGTTTATCATCCACCGGGGAGCTGTTTTTT
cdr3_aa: CASSLSSTGELFF

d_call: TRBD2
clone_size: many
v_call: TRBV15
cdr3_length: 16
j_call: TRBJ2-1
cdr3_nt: TGTGCCACCAGCAGAGACCCCGGACTAGCGTACAATGAGCAGTTCTTC
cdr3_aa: CATSRDPGLAYNEQFF

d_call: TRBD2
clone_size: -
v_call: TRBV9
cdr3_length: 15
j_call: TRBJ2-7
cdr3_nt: TGTGCCAGCAGCGCCCTAGCGGGAGGGCCGGACGAGCAGTACTTC
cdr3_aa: CASSALAGGPDEQYF

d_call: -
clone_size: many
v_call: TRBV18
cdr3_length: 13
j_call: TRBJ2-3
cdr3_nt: TGTGCCAGCTCACTAGACCCGGCTGATACGCAGTATTTT
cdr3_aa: CASSLDPADTQYF

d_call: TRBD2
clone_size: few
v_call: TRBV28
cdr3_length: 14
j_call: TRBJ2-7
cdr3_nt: TGTGCCAGCAGTTGGGGGGGAGAGGGATACGAGCAGTACTTC
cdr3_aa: CASSWGGEGYEQYF

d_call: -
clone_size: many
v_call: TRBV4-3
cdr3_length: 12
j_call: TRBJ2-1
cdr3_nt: TGCGCCAGCAGCGGCCGAGACAATGAGCAGTTCTTC
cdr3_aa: CASSGRDNEQFF

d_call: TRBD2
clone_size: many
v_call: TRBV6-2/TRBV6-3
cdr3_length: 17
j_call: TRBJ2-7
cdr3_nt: TGTGCCAGCAGTTACTCAAACCGGCGGGAGTCTTTCGACGAGCAGTACTTC
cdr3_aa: CASSYSNRRESFDEQYF

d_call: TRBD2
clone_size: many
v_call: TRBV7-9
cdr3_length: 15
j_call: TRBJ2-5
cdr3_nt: TGTGCCAGCAGCTTACCTAGCGGGGCGGGAGAGACCCAGTACTTC
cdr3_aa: CASSLPSGAGETQYF

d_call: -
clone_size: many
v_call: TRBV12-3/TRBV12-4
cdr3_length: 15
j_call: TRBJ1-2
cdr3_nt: TGTGCCAGCAGTTACTACGTGGGCCAGTTCTATGGCTACACCTTC
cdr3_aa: CASSYYVGQFYGYTF

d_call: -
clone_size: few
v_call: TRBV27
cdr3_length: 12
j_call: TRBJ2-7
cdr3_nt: TGTGCCAGTCCCGGGACCGCCGAGACGCAGTACTTC
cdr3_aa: CASPGTAETQYF

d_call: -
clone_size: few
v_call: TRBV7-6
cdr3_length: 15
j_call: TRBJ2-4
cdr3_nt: TGTGCCAGCAGCTTAGGGGGAGCGGCCAAAAACATTCAGTACTTC
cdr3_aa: CASSLGGAAKNIQYF

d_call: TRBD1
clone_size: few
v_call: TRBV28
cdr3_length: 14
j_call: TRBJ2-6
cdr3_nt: TGTGCCAGCAACAGGGGTGCTGGGGCCAACGTCCTGACTTTC
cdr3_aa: CASNRGAGANVLTF

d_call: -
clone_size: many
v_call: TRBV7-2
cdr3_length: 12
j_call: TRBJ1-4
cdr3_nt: TGTGCCAGCAGCGAGGGGACGCGAAAACTGTTTTTT
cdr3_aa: CASSEGTRKLFF

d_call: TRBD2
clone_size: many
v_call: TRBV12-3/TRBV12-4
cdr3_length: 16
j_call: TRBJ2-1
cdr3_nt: TGTGCCAGCAGTTTGTACACGGGAGGGCCGATGAATGAGCAGTTCTTC
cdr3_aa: CASSLYTGGPMNEQFF

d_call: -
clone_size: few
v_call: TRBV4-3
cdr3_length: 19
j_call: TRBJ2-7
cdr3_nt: TGCGCCAGCAGCCAACAATCGGCCAGGGCAACCTCATTCTCCTACGAGCAGTACTTC
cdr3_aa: CASSQQSARATSFSYEQYF

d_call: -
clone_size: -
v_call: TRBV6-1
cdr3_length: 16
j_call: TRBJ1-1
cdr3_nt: TGTGCCAGCAGTGAAGCGCTCTGGGTCTCCAACACTGAAGCTTTCTTT
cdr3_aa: CASSEALWVSNTEAFF

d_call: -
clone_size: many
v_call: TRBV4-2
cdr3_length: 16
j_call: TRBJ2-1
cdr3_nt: TGTGCCAGCAGCCAAGCTGTGAGGGAGCGCTACAATGAGCAGTTCTTC
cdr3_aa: CASSQAVRERYNEQFF

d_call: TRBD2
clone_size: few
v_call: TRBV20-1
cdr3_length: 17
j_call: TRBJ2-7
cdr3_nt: TGCAGTGCTAGAGATACCGGGACTAGCGGGAGTCAGTACGAGCAGTACTTC
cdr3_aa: CSARDTGTSGSQYEQYF

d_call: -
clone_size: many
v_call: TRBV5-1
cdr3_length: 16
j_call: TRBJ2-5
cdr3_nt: TGCGCCAGCAGCTTGGCCGAAACAGCGTACCAAGAGACCCAGTACTTC
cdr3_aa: CASSLAETAYQETQYF

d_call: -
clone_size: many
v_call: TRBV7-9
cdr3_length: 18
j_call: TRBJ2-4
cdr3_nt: TGTGCCAGCAGCCGCGATCCGGATCTTAACTGGGTGGCAGACATTCAGTACTTC
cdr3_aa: CASSRDPDLNWVADIQYF

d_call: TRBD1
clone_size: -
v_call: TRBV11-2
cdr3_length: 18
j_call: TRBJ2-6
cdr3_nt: TGTGCCAGCACTTTCCGGAGGACAGGGGACTCTGGGGCCAACGTCCTGACTTTC
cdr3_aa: CASTFRRTGDSGANVLTF

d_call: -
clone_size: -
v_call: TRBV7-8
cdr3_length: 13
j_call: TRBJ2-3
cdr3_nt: TGTGCCAGCAGCTCCATTCCCTTGAGTACGCAGTATTTT
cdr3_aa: CASSSIPLSTQYF

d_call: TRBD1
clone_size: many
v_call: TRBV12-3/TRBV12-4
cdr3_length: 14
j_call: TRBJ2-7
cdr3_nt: TGTGCCAGCAGTATTATGGGGACAGGCCCCGAGCAGTACTTC
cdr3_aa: CASSIMGTGPEQYF

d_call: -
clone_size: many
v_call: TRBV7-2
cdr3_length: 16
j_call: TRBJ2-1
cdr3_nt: TGTGCCAGCAGCTTAGACAGCTACAGCTCCTACAATGAGCAGTTCTTC
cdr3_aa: CASSLDSYSSYNEQFF

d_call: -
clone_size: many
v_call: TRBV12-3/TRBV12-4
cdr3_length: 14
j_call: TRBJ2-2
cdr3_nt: TGTGCCAGCAGCCCGACCGTACTCACCGGGGAGCTGTTTTTT
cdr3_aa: CASSPTVLTGELFF

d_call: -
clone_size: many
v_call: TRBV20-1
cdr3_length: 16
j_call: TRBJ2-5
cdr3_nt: TGCAGTGCTAGAGATCAGGGGGGGCCGTACCAAGAGACCCAGTACTTC
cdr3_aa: CSARDQGGPYQETQYF

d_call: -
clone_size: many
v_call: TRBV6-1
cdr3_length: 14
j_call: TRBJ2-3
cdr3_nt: TGTGCCAGCAGTGCAAGGACGGTCACAGATACGCAGTATTTT
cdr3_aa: CASSARTVTDTQYF

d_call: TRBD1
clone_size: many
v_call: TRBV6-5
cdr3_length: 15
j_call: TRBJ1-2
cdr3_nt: TGTGCCAGCAGTTACGCCGGGACAGCTGACTATGGCTACACCTTC
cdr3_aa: CASSYAGTADYGYTF